Listed below are T cell receptor beta chains from one sample, sequenced in a study of blood T cell repertoires in COVID-19. Measured with immunoSEQ multiplex PCR; TCRdb has only the in-frame clones, and not every one. The table includes more than 70,000 clones, roughly 86% detected once. The sample taken for sequencing was peripheral blood. These receptors were collected from a man aged 50 to 60 with active or convalescent COVID-19. Both conserved end residues are part of each CDR3. A D gene is named only where the DNA matches it firmly.

D gene	V gene	J gene	CDR3 protein	CDR3 DNA
-	TRBV7-2	TRBJ1-2	CASSPPDGGVGKYGYTF	TGTGCCAGCAGCCCTCCAGACGGAGGGGTGGGGAAGTATGGCTACACCTTC
-	TRBV27	TRBJ2-3	CASSLDSIGDTQYF	TGTGCCAGCAGTCTCGACTCGATCGGAGATACGCAGTATTTT
-	TRBV7-9	TRBJ2-1	CASSLGSEQFF	TGTGCCAGCAGCTTAGGGAGTGAGCAGTTCTTC
-	TRBV7-2	TRBJ2-7	CASSLRDFYEQYF	TGTGCCAGCAGCTTACGGGATTTCTACGAGCAGTACTTC
TRBD1	TRBV5-1	TRBJ1-6	CASSQGQGGSYNSPLHF	TGCGCCAGCAGCCAGGGACAGGGAGGCTCCTATAATTCACCCCTCCACTTT
-	TRBV3-1/TRBV3-2	TRBJ1-3	CASTPAGGGTSGNTIYF	TGTGCCAGCACCCCAGCCGGGGGAGGGACCTCTGGAAACACCATATATTTT
TRBD1	TRBV19	TRBJ1-5	CASSTLGTGYQPQHF	TGTGCCAGTAGTACCTTGGGGACAGGGTACCAGCCCCAGCATTTT
-	TRBV28	TRBJ1-6	CASSLTRGRNSPLHF	TGTGCCAGCAGTTTAACTCGGGGGAGGAATTCACCCCTCCACTTT
TRBD1	TRBV30	TRBJ2-5	CAWSVQGEKTQYF	TGTGCCTGGAGTGTACAGGGGGAAAAGACCCAGTACTTC
TRBD1	TRBV28	TRBJ1-2	CASSQGQGLNYGYTF	TGTGCCAGCAGCCAGGGACAGGGTCTAAACTATGGCTACACCTTC
TRBD2	TRBV19	TRBJ2-3	CASSPLAGSTDTQYF	TGTGCCAGTAGCCCACTAGCGGGTAGCACAGATACGCAGTATTTT
TRBD1	TRBV11-2	TRBJ1-6	CASSLEGQGANNSPLHF	TGTGCCAGCAGCTTAGAGGGACAGGGGGCAAATAATTCACCCCTCCACTTT
-	TRBV30	TRBJ1-5	CAWSHTGHHQPQHF	TGTGCCTGGAGTCATACAGGACATCATCAGCCCCAGCATTTT
-	TRBV5-5	TRBJ2-3	CASSLGLSSTDTQYF	TGTGCCAGCAGCTTAGGACTCTCTAGCACAGATACGCAGTATTTT
TRBD2	TRBV5-1	TRBJ2-1	CASSGGLAGDEQFF	TGCGCCAGCAGCGGGGGACTAGCGGGGGACGAGCAGTTCTTC
-	TRBV9	TRBJ1-3	CASSVDEGNTIYF	TGTGCCAGCAGCGTAGACGAGGGAAACACCATATATTTT
TRBD1	TRBV10-3	TRBJ2-4	CAISGGQGAKNIQYF	TGTGCCATCAGTGGGGGACAGGGAGCCAAAAACATTCAGTACTTC
TRBD1	TRBV5-1	TRBJ1-2	CASSLDMAGQGSGGYTF	TGCGCCAGCAGCTTGGATATGGCGGGACAGGGGTCCGGTGGCTACACCTTC
-	TRBV7-2	TRBJ1-1	CASSSRQGGTEAFF	TGTGCCAGCAGCTCCCGGCAGGGAGGCACTGAAGCTTTCTTT
-	TRBV3-1/TRBV3-2	TRBJ2-7	CATSAQEGASYEQYF	TGTGCCACTAGTGCCCAAGAAGGGGCCTCCTACGAGCAGTACTTC
TRBD1	TRBV6-5	TRBJ2-5	CASKETGGYQETQYF	TGTGCCAGCAAAGAGACAGGGGGTTACCAAGAGACCCAGTACTTC
TRBD1	TRBV19	TRBJ1-5	CASSNGGQGANQPQHF	TGTGCCAGTAGCAATGGAGGACAGGGGGCCAATCAGCCCCAGCATTTT
TRBD1	TRBV28	TRBJ2-2	CASRPGQGGELFF	TGTGCCAGCAGACCGGGACAGGGGGGAGAGCTGTTTTTT
-	TRBV14	TRBJ2-2	CASSEQGFNTGELFF	TGTGCCAGCAGCGAACAGGGATTCAACACCGGGGAGCTGTTTTTT
-	TRBV19	TRBJ1-2	CASSPGEYGYTF	TGTGCCAGTAGTCCCGGGGAATATGGCTACACCTTC